This T cell receptor beta chain was identified in a study of T cell repertoires in cytomegalovirus infection (dated by TCRdb to 2018 to 2020). About the study as a whole: Alongside well-studied HLA-B-restricted epitopes, the peptide stimulations were aimed at recently identified HLA-C-restricted CMV epitopes, whose presentation resists viral immunomodulation. Donor HLA type was relevant to the analysis, because carriage of CMV infection together with the matching HLA type was indicated by public TCR beta signatures.

There are 14 amino acids in the CDR3, from cysteine to phenylalanine inclusive. CDR3 DNA only is kept here, 42 bases in frame from base 1. V sheds 5 bases and J sheds 3 bases, leaving 13 bases between their ends. This specimen's treatment or condition label, per the study, means: in vitro stimulation with specific CMV peptide epitopes to enrich CMV-specific T cells. The listed sequencing device is Illumina HiSeq 1500. Clones were called with MiXCR by TCRdb after fastp trimmed the public reads at Q25, and only in-frame beta chains were retained. For every CDR3 protein sequence, its rows merge into one entry that carries the most common genes and DNA. For this sample there are 80,000 to 95,000 distinct CDR3 sequences; 25% to 30% appear just once. The leading ten clones occupy 65% to 75% of the sample. On this clonotype: Its target antigen remains unknown. No much larger clone is present one base from it, and per-base qualities are unavailable.

Study-wide findings and limitations: The ex vivo response was dominated by HLA-C-restricted CMV-specific TCR beta clonotypes, which also provided the single most frequent clonotype in two of eight donors. Carriers of CMV infection plus the relevant HLA type were discriminated by the cumulative frequency of public TCR beta family members in the study cohort and in an independent approximately 400-donor cohort.

The chain is encoded by TRBV12-3 or TRBV12-4 joined to TRBJ1-1; perhaps TRBD1 is the D gene, with 5 bases matching. The clonotype comes from a human donor in good health (CMV status not recorded). Some clones in this sample may be carry-over from other donors' samples. The source material was CD8+ T cells from cultured PBMCs, sampled from culture after CMV antigen stimulation. The nucleotides read TGTGCCAGCAGTCCCCGGCAGGGATACACTGAAGCTTTCTTT. Its protein reads: CASSPRQGYTEAFF.